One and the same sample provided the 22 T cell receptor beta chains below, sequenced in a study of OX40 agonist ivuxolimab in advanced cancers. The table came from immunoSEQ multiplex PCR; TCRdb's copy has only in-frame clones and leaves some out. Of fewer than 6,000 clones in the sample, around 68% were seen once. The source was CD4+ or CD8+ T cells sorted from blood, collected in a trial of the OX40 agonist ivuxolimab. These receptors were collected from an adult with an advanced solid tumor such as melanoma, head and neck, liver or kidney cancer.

The CDR3 DNA sequence: TGTGCCAGCACAACCTCCTACAATGAGCAGTTCTTC. Translation gives CASTTSYNEQFF. The rearrangement joins TRBV27 to TRBJ2-1; D is uncertain. The CDR3 loop spans 12 amino acids. Germline assignment: CDR1 MNHEY and CDR2 SMNVEV (reference sequence). V was cut by 7 bases and J by 0 bases, with 4 bases left in between.

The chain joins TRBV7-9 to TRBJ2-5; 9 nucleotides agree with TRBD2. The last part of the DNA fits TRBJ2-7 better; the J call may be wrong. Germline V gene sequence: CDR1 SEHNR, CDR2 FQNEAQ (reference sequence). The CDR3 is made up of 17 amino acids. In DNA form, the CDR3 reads TGTGCCAGCAGCTTAAGAGCGGGGGGTCAGAGCTCCTACGAGCAGTACTTC. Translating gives CASSLRAGGQSSYEQYF.

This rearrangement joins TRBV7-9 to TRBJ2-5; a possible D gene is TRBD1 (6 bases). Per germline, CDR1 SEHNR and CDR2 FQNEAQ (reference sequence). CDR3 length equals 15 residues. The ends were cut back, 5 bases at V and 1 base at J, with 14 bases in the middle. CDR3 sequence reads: CASSQHQGFQETQYF. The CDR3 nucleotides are TGTGCCAGCAGCCAACATCAGGGGTTCCAAGAGACCCAGTACTTC.

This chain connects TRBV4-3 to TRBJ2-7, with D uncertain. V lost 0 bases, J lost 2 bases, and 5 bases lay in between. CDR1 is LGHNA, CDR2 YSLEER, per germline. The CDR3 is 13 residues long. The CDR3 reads CASSQDTTYEQYF. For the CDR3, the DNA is TGCGCCAGCAGCCAAGACACCACCTACGAGCAGTACTTC.

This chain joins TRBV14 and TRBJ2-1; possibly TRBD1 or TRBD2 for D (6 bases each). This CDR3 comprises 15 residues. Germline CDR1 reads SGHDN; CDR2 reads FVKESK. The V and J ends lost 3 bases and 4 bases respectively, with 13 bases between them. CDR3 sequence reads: CASSQTRGEYNEQFF. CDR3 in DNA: TGTGCCAGCAGCCAGACGAGGGGGGAGTACAATGAGCAGTTCTTC.

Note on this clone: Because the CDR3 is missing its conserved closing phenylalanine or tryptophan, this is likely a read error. Here the CDR3 DNA reads TGCGCCAGCAGCCCAGGGACTAGCGGGAACACCGGGGAGCTGTTTCTT. Protein: CASSPGTSGNTGELFL. V usage is TRBV4-1 and J usage is TRBJ2-2; 11 nucleotides line up with TRBD2. The trim removed 4 bases at V and 1 base at J, leaving 2 bases unmatched. This CDR3 spans 16 amino acids. Germline-derived CDR1 and CDR2 are MGHRA and YSYEKL.

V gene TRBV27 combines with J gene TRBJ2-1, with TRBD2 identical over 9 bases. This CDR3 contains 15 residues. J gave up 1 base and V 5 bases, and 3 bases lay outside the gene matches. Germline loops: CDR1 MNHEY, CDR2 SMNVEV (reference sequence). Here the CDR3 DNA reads TGTGCCAGCAGTCTTACTAGCGGGTCCTACAATGAGCAGTTCTTC. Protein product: CASSLTSGSYNEQFF.

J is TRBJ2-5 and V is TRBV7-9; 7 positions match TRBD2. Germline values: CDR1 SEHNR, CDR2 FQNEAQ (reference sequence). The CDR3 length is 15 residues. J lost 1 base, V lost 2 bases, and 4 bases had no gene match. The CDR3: CASSLRGGSQETQYF. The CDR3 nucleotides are TGTGCCAGCAGCTTACGCGGGGGAAGCCAAGAGACCCAGTACTTC.

CDR3 bases: TGTGCCAGCAGTTACTCGGGGGACTACCAAGTTCGGGAGCAGTTCTTC. This translates into CASSYSGDYQVREQFF. V gene TRBV6-5 combines with J gene TRBJ2-1, with TRBD2 matching 7 bases. There are 16 residues in the CDR3. Germline CDR1 MNHEY, CDR2 SVGAGI. V trimming: 0 bases; J trimming: 10 bases; junction bases outside the gene matches: 12.

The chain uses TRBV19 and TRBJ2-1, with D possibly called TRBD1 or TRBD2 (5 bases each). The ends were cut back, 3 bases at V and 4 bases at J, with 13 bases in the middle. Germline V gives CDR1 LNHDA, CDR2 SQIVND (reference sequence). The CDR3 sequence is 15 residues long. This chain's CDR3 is CASSIGDQAYNEQFF. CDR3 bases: TGTGCCAGTAGTATCGGGGACCAGGCGTACAATGAGCAGTTCTTC.

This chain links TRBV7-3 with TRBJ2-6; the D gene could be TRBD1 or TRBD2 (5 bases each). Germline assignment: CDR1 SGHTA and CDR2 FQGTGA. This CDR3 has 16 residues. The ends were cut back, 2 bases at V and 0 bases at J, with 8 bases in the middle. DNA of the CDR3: TGTGCCAGCAGCTTAGGGGGAAGCTCTGGGGCCAACGTCCTGACTTTC. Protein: CASSLGGSSGANVLTF.

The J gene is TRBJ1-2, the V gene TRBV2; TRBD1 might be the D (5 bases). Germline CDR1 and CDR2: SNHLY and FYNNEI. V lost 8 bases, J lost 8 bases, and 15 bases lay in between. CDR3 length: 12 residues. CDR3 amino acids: CASGDSDDGYTF. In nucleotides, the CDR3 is TGTGCCAGCGGAGACAGCGACGACGGCTACACCTTC.

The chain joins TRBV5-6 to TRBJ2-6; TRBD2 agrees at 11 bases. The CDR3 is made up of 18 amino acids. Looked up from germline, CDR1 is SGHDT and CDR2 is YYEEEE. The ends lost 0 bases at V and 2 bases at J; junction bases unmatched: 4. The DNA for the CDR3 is TGTGCCAGCAGCTTGGTTCTAGCGGGAGGACCTGGGGCCAACGTCCTGACTTTC. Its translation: CASSLVLAGGPGANVLTF. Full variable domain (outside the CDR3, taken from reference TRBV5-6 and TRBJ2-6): DAGVTQSPTHLIKTRGQQVTLRCSPKSGHDTVSWYQQALGQGPQFIFQYYEEEERQRGNFPDRFSGHQFPNYSSELNVNALLLGDSALYLCASSLVLAGGPGANVLTFGAGSRLTVL.

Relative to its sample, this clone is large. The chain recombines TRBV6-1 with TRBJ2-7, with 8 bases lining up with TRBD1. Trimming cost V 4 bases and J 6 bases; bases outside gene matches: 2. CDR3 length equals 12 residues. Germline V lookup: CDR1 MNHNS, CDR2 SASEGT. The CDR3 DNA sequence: TGTGCCAGCAGTGTGGACAGGGTCGAGCAGTACTTC. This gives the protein CASSVDRVEQYF.

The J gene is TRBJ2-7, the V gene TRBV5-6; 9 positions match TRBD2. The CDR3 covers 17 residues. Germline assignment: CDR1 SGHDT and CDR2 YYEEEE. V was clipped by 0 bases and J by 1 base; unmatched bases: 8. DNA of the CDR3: TGTGCCAGCAGCTTGGTCGCTAGCGGGACTTCTTCCTACGAGCAGTACTTC. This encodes CASSLVASGTSSYEQYF.

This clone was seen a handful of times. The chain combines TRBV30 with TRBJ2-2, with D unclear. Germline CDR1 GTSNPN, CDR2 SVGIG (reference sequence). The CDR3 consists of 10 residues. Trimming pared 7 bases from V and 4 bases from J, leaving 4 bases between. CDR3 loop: CASLTGELFF. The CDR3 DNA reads TGTGCCTCCCTCACCGGGGAGCTGTTTTTT.

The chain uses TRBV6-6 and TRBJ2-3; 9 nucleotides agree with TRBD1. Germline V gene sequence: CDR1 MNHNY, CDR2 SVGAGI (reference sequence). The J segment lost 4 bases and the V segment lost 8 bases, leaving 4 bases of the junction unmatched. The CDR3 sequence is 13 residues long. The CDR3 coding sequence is TGTGCCAGCTACAGGGGGCATTCAGATACGCAGTATTTT. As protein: CASYRGHSDTQYF.

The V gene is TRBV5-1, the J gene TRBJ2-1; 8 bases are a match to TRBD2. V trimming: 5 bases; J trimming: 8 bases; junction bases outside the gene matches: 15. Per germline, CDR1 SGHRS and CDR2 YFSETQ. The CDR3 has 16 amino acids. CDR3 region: CASRPRGLALGDEQFF. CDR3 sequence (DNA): TGCGCCAGCAGACCCCGAGGACTAGCCCTAGGGGATGAGCAGTTCTTC.

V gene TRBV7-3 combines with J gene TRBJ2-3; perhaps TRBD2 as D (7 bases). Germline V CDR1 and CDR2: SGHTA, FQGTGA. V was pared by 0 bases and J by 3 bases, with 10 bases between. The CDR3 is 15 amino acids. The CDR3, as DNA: TGTGCCAGCAGCTTAACGGGAGGGGGGACAGATACGCAGTATTTT. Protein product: CASSLTGGGTDTQYF.

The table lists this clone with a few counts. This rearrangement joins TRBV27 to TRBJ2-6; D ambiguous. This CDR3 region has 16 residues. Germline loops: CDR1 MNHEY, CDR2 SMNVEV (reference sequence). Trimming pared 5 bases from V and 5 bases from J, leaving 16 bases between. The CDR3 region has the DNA TGTGCCAGCAGTATTGGGCTACAAAGTCGGGCCAACGTCCTGACTTTC. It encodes CASSIGLQSRANVLTF.

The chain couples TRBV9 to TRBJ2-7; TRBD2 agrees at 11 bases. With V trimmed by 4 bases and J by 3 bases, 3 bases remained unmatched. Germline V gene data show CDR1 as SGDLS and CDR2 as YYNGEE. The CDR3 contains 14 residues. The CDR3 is CASSTGTSGYEQYF. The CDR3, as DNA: TGTGCCAGCAGCACCGGGACTAGCGGCTACGAGCAGTACTTC.

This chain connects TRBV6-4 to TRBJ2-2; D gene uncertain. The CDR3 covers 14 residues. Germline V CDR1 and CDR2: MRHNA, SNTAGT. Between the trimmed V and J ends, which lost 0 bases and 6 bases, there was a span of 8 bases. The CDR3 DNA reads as TGTGCCAGCAGTGACTCCTCGGAAGCCGGGGAGCTGTTTTTT. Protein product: CASSDSSEAGELFF.